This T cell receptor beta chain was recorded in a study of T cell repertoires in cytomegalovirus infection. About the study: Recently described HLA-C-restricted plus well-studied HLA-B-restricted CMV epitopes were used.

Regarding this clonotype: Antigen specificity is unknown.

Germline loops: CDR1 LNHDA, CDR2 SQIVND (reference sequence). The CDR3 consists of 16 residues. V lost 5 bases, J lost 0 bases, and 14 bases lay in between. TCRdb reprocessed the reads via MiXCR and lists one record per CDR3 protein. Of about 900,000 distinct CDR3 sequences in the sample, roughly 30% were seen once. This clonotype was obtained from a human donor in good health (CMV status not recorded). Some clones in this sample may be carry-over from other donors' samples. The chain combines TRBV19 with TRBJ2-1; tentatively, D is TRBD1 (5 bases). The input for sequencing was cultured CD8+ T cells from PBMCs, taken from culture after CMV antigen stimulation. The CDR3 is CASSLQGSNSYNEQFF. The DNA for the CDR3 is TGTGCCAGTAGTCTCCAGGGTTCCAACTCCTACAATGAGCAGTTCTTC.